This T cell receptor (beta chain) was recorded in a study of regulatory T cells in long-lasting Graves disease. Study observations and caveats: Newly diagnosed patients had higher TCR diversity than persistent Graves' patients did. Having few samples may have compromised the accuracy.

Sample time point: persistent/refractory GD, antithyroid drugs over 5 years with positive TRAb. PBMC-extracted RNA yielded the TCR library. This CDR3 has 13 residues. Germline V gene lookup returns CDR1 SQVTM and CDR2 ANQGSEA. Investigators prepared the TCR beta libraries by applying iRepertoire HTBI primers and Arm-PCR of CDR3 regions. Authors' processing steps: Segment identification across samples yielded 55 to 65 TRBV and roughly 14 TRBJ segments. TCRdb processed the multiplex PCR reads anew with MiXCR; each CDR3 protein has one entry. The V and J calls were not made by the authors but by TCRdb's processing. The sample yields over 250,000 distinct CDR3 sequences, under 25% seen once. This clonotype was detected only a few times. Its antigen is unidentified. A much more abundant neighbour one base away suggests this may be a read error.

This material consisted of peripheral blood mononuclear cells (PBMCs), taken when the disease was refractory, from a patient treated with antithyroid drugs. V gene TRBV29-1 combines with J gene TRBJ1-1; TRBD1 is a possible D gene (5 bases). This TCR derives from a female donor with Graves disease. The CDR3, as DNA: TGCAGCGCCCCGGACCTTATCGGGACTGAAGCTTCCTTT. This encodes CSAPDLIGTEASF.